These 32 T cell receptor beta chains were all obtained from the same sample, sequenced in a study of blood T cell repertoires in COVID-19. Here immunoSEQ multiplex PCR was the method, and the copy in TCRdb shows in-frame clones only, minus some. The sample holds 150,000 to 200,000 clones, approximately 90% seen once. Sample: peripheral blood. The receptors were gathered from a man in his fifties who had recovered from COVID-19.

The CDR3 here is CASSYSTSNYGYTF. CDR3 DNA: TGTGCCAGCAGTTACAGCACTTCTAACTATGGCTACACCTTC. This chain joins TRBV6-2 or TRBV6-3 and TRBJ1-2; no clear D gene. Germline CDR1 is MNHEY and CDR2 is SVGEGT. CDR3 size: 14 residues. V was pared by 2 bases and J by 0 bases, with 7 bases between.

The chain uses TRBV5-6 and TRBJ2-5, with TRBD2 identical over 7 bases. The ends lost 0 bases at V and 0 bases at J; junction bases unmatched: 5. The germline gives CDR1 SGHDT, CDR2 YYEEEE. This CDR3 has 16 amino acids. The CDR3 DNA reads TGTGCCAGCAGCTTGGGAGCGGGACGGTACCAAGAGACCCAGTACTTC. This translates into CASSLGAGRYQETQYF. Filled out from reference TRBV5-6 and TRBJ2-5, the complete variable domain reads DAGVTQSPTHLIKTRGQQVTLRCSPKSGHDTVSWYQQALGQGPQFIFQYYEEEERQRGNFPDRFSGHQFPNYSSELNVNALLLGDSALYLCASSLGAGRYQETQYFGPGTRLLVL.

This clone was counted between two and nine times. The rearrangement uses TRBV5-6 and TRBJ1-2; 7 bases fit TRBD1. CDR3 length: 15 residues. Trimming at V came to 0 bases and at J to 8 bases, leaving 10 bases not matched to a gene. Germline CDR1 is SGHDT and CDR2 is YYEEEE. The CDR3 sequence: CASSLDRGYMWGYTF. The CDR3 nucleotides read TGTGCCAGCAGCTTGGACAGGGGATATATGTGGGGCTACACCTTC. The whole variable domain, remainder taken from reference TRBV5-6 and TRBJ1-2, is DAGVTQSPTHLIKTRGQQVTLRCSPKSGHDTVSWYQQALGQGPQFIFQYYEEEERQRGNFPDRFSGHQFPNYSSELNVNALLLGDSALYLCASSLDRGYMWGYTFGSGTRLTVV.

The chain carries TRBV9 and TRBJ1-3, with D tentatively TRBD1 (6 bases). The CDR3 contains 15 residues. V gave up 1 base and J gave up 4 bases, with 12 bases separating them. Looked up from germline, CDR1 is SGDLS and CDR2 is YYNGEE. This chain's CDR3 is CASSVRGGDGNTIYF. The DNA for the CDR3 is TGTGCCAGCAGCGTAAGGGGGGGCGACGGAAACACCATATATTTT.

The V and J genes are TRBV28 and TRBJ1-2; a weak D match, TRBD1 (5 bases). The CDR3 consists of 14 residues. V lost 2 bases and J lost 6, with 13 bases in between. The germline CDR1 and CDR2 sequences are MDHEN and SYDVKM. The CDR3 nucleotides read TGTGCCAGCAGTTTAACGGGGGGTAGGGATGGCTACACCTTC. Its translation: CASSLTGGRDGYTF.

The V gene is TRBV4-1, the J gene TRBJ2-3; D is ambiguous. Germline lookup yields CDR1 MGHRA and CDR2 YSYEKL. V was cut by 3 bases and J by 3 bases, with 10 bases left in between. This CDR3 has 14 amino acids. CDR3: CASSQLRVTDTQYF. The CDR3 region has the DNA TGCGCCAGCAGCCAGCTCCGGGTTACAGATACGCAGTATTTT.

This chain links TRBV9 with TRBJ1-5; possibly TRBD1 for D (5 bases). The V gene lost 1 base and the J gene lost 8 bases, with 16 bases spanning the gap. The germline V gene has CDR1 SGDLS and CDR2 YYNGEE. CDR3 length equals 15 residues. CDR3 sequence reads: CASSVTDSPQEPQHF. The CDR3, as DNA: TGTGCCAGCAGCGTAACCGACAGCCCCCAGGAGCCCCAGCATTTT.

The chain uses TRBV11-2 and TRBJ2-1, with D hard to call. Germline V gene lookup returns CDR1 SGHAT and CDR2 FQNNGV. Trimming left V 5 bases short and J 6 bases short, with 8 bases between. The CDR3 is 12 amino acids. For the CDR3, the DNA is TGTGCCAGCAGCCCCCTCCCCAATGAGCAGTTCTTC. This gives the protein CASSPLPNEQFF.

The V call is TRBV7-2, the J call TRBJ2-7, with 7 bases identical to TRBD2. Looked up from germline, CDR1 is SGHTA and CDR2 is FQGNSA. Trimming cost V 6 bases and J 7 bases; bases outside gene matches: 12. The CDR3 is made up of 14 amino acids. The CDR3 region is CASSTPSGTREQYF. The CDR3 DNA reads as TGTGCCAGCAGTACGCCCAGCGGGACTCGTGAGCAGTACTTC. The entire variable domain, with the rest obtained from reference TRBV7-2 and TRBJ2-7, is as follows: GAGVSQSPSNKVTEKGKDVELRCDPISGHTALYWYRQSLGQGLEFLIYFQGNSAPDKSGLPSDRFSAERTGGSVSTLTIQRTQQEDSAVYLCASSTPSGTREQYFGPGTRLTVT.

This rearrangement joins TRBV7-2 to TRBJ1-2; weak D call: TRBD1 (6 bases). V gave up 2 bases and J gave up 8 bases, with 12 bases separating them. This CDR3 is built from 13 residues. From germline, CDR1 is SGHTA and CDR2 FQGNSA. The CDR3 spells CASSLTGPGGYTF. In nucleotides, the CDR3 is TGTGCCAGCAGCTTAACAGGGCCGGGGGGCTACACCTTC.

The CDR3 loop is CASSGQGIRVYTF. As DNA, the CDR3 is TGTGCCAGCAGTGGACAGGGGATAAGAGTCTACACCTTC. The rearrangement joins TRBV27 to TRBJ1-2; 9 bases are a match to TRBD1. Germline CDR1 MNHEY, CDR2 SMNVEV (reference sequence). The CDR3 has 13 residues. V was pared by 5 bases and J by 10 bases, with 8 bases of the junction left unmatched.

This chain connects TRBV27 to TRBJ2-7; the match to TRBD1 covers 8 bases. This CDR3 comprises 13 residues. Per the germline V gene, CDR1 is MNHEY and CDR2 is SMNVEV (reference sequence). V was clipped by 5 bases and J by 4 bases; unmatched bases: 4. CDR3 nucleotide sequence: TGTGCCAGCAGTCCCAGGACAGGGTACGAGCAGTACTTC. Encoded protein: CASSPRTGYEQYF.

The chain carries TRBV19 and TRBJ1-1; the D is unclear. CDR3 length equals 13 residues. Germline CDR1 reads LNHDA; CDR2 reads SQIVND (reference sequence). Trimming pared 5 bases from V and 4 bases from J, leaving 11 bases between. The CDR3 DNA is TGTGCCAGTAGTGCAGACGAGGCCACTGAAGCTTTCTTT. Its protein is CASSADEATEAFF.

This clone was seen once. The CDR3 DNA sequence: TGTGCCAGCAGCCAGGGAGACATCCCTAATTCACCCCTCCACTTT. It specifies CASSQGDIPNSPLHF. The chain carries TRBV3-1 (or the pseudogene TRBV3-2) and TRBJ1-6; D remains unclear. Germline CDR1 LGHDT, CDR2 YNNKEL (reference sequence). The V gene lost 3 bases and the J gene lost 6 bases, with 12 bases spanning the gap. This CDR3 spans 15 amino acids.

The chain combines TRBV6-6 with TRBJ1-5; D call uncertain. The CDR3 has 12 residues. Germline CDR1 MNHNY, CDR2 SVGAGI (reference sequence). The germline V and J ends were trimmed by 2 bases and 7 bases, with 6 bases remaining between them. The CDR3 sequence: CASSYDMQPQHF. The CDR3 nucleotides read TGTGCCAGCAGTTACGACATGCAGCCCCAGCATTTT.

The CDR3 here is CASWSGGTYEQYF. DNA of the CDR3: TGTGCCAGTTGGAGCGGGGGGACCTACGAGCAGTACTTC. This chain links TRBV5-6 with TRBJ2-7; 9 nucleotides agree with TRBD2. Germline V gene data show CDR1 as SGHDT and CDR2 as YYEEEE. The V and J ends lost 8 bases and 2 bases, in that order; junction bases with no gene match: 5. This CDR3 is built from 13 residues.

The J gene is TRBJ2-3, the V gene TRBV9; 9 nucleotides align to TRBD1. Germline values: CDR1 SGDLS, CDR2 YYNGEE. J was trimmed by 3 bases and V by 5 bases; bases with no gene match: 4. The CDR3 length is 14 residues. CDR3 bases: TGTGCCAGCAGGCCGGACAGGGGTACAGATACGCAGTATTTT. Translating it yields CASRPDRGTDTQYF.

This clone was counted at least ten times. The chain combines TRBV4-1 with TRBJ2-7; TRBD2 aligns across 12 bases. The junction had 5 bases not matched to a gene; V was cut back by 1 base and J by 1 base. Germline V gives CDR1 MGHRA, CDR2 YSYEKL. The CDR3 is 17 amino acids. DNA for the CDR3: TGCGCCAGCAGCCAAGGCCGAGGACTAGCGGGATCCTACGAGCAGTACTTC. Amino acid sequence: CASSQGRGLAGSYEQYF.

This chain connects TRBV24-1 to TRBJ1-5; 12 nucleotides align to TRBD1. This CDR3 contains 21 residues. V lost 0 bases and J lost 2; bases outside the gene matches: 13. CDR1 is KGHDR, CDR2 SFDVKD, per germline. This CDR3 reads CATSDLFGTGGAIRGNQPQHF. Written as DNA, the CDR3 is TGTGCCACCAGTGATTTGTTCGGGACAGGGGGCGCCATAAGGGGCAATCAGCCCCAGCATTTT.

V and J are TRBV11-2 and TRBJ1-2; 9 nucleotides line up with TRBD1. This CDR3 contains 13 residues. V trimming: 6 bases; J trimming: 8 bases; junction bases outside the gene matches: 7. Germline V gene sequence: CDR1 SGHAT, CDR2 FQNNGV. CDR3 coding DNA: TGTGCCAGCAGTCGGACAGGGGAGCGGGGCTACACCTTC. Translated: CASSRTGERGYTF.

The rearrangement links TRBV5-1 to TRBJ1-5, with TRBD1 matching 8 bases. The CDR3 sequence is 18 residues long. Unmatched junction bases numbered 12, after V lost 4 bases and J lost 0 bases. In germline, CDR1 is SGHRS, CDR2 YFSETQ. CDR3 sequence: CASSPGTGVYYSNQPQHF. The CDR3, as DNA: TGCGCCAGCAGCCCTGGGACAGGAGTTTACTATAGCAATCAGCCCCAGCATTTT.

The V gene is TRBV6-2 or TRBV6-3, the J gene TRBJ2-7; D not certain. Germline lookup yields CDR1 MNHEY and CDR2 SVGEGT. The CDR3 spans 15 residues. V dropped 6 bases and J dropped 0 bases, with 15 bases sitting between them. For the CDR3, the DNA is TGTGCCAGCAGCCCTCCCACTGCCCTCTCCTACGAGCAGTACTTC. This encodes CASSPPTALSYEQYF.

The gene calls are TRBV12-5 and TRBJ2-1, with 8 bases aligning to TRBD2. The CDR3 totals 17 residues. The germline gives CDR1 LGHNT, CDR2 FRNRAP. The ends lost 5 bases at V and 7 bases at J; junction bases unmatched: 16. CDR3 sequence (DNA): TGTGCTAGTGGTCCAACCCCGGGAGGGGATCTGGAGAATGAGCAGTTCTTC. Protein: CASGPTPGGDLENEQFF.

This clone has just a few counts. The V call is TRBV6-5, the J call TRBJ2-3; maybe TRBD2 (5 bases). V lost 2 bases and J lost 0, with 12 bases in between. CDR3 size: 16 residues. Per the germline V gene, CDR1 is MNHEY and CDR2 is SVGAGI. CDR3 residues: CASSYADSSSTDTQYF. Here the CDR3 DNA reads TGTGCCAGCAGTTACGCGGACTCCTCTAGCACAGATACGCAGTATTTT.

This chain links TRBV30 with TRBJ2-1, with a possible D match to TRBD1 (6 bases). The V end lost 0 bases, the J end lost 4 bases, and 13 bases lay between the germline ends. Germline lookup yields CDR1 GTSNPN and CDR2 SVGIG (reference sequence). The CDR3 is 15 amino acids. The DNA of the CDR3 is TGTGCCTGGAGTGTAGAAACAGGGCTTTACAATGAGCAGTTCTTC. Amino acid sequence: CAWSVETGLYNEQFF.

This chain links TRBV19 with TRBJ1-5; 7 bases map to TRBD1. Germline assignment: CDR1 LNHDA and CDR2 SQIVND (reference sequence). V dropped 5 bases and J dropped 6; count of bases not matched to a gene: 10. The CDR3 contains 15 residues. The CDR3 protein is CASSFTTGRGQPQHF. CDR3 in DNA: TGTGCCAGTAGTTTCACGACAGGGCGAGGTCAGCCCCAGCATTTT.

This clone came up a few times. This chain uses TRBV2 with TRBJ1-1; no clear D. V was pared by 6 bases and J by 10 bases, with 18 bases between. Germline CDR1 is SNHLY and CDR2 is FYNNEI. CDR3 length: 13 amino acids. This CDR3 is CASSYLEGRRAFF. As DNA, the CDR3 is TGTGCCAGCAGCTATCTGGAGGGAAGAAGAGCTTTCTTT.

The CDR3 here is CASSGTGVTGELFF. In DNA, the CDR3 is TGCGCCAGCAGCGGGACAGGGGTCACCGGGGAGCTGTTTTTT. The chain combines TRBV10-2 with TRBJ2-2; 10 positions agree with TRBD1. This CDR3 spans 14 amino acids. From germline, CDR1 is WSHSY and CDR2 SAAADI. The junction had 2 bases not matched to a gene; V was cut back by 6 bases and J by 4 bases.

V gene TRBV19 combines with J gene TRBJ2-2; no clear D. Trimming shortened V by 5 bases and J by 3 bases, and 10 bases separated the two germline ends. The germline V gene has CDR1 LNHDA and CDR2 SQIVND (reference sequence). The CDR3 consists of 14 residues. The CDR3 nucleotides are TGTGCCAGTAGTGAACGACACTACACCGGGGAGCTGTTTTTT. It yields the protein CASSERHYTGELFF.

About this clone: Likely a read error: the CDR3 ends without its conserved phenylalanine or tryptophan. The limits of the CDR3 on the DNA are not certain, so only TCRdb's listed CDR3 is given. The chain joins TRBV5-5 to TRBJ2-7; the table gives TRBD1 as D, unverified against the DNA. Inclusive of both ends, the CDR3 amounts to 8 amino acids. Germline-derived CDR1 and CDR2 are SGHKS and YYEKEE (reference sequence). The CDR3 reads CASRLRDT.

The rearrangement uses TRBV4-1 and TRBJ1-5; possible D gene TRBD1, 6 bases. Germline assignment: CDR1 MGHRA and CDR2 YSYEKL. This CDR3 comprises 14 residues. Trimming shortened V by 4 bases and J by 6 bases, and 13 bases separated the two germline ends. DNA of the CDR3: TGCGCCAGCAGCCTGGCCCGGGGGGCTCAGCCCCAGCATTTT. Translated, it gives CASSLARGAQPQHF.

The chain joins TRBV19 to TRBJ1-2; 9 bases are shared with TRBD1. The CDR3 is 12 amino acids. Trimming at V came to 5 bases and at J to 8 bases, leaving 3 bases not matched to a gene. Germline-derived CDR1 and CDR2 are LNHDA and SQIVND (reference sequence). The CDR3 region is CASSYRGQGYTF. CDR3 DNA: TGTGCCAGTAGTTACAGGGGGCAAGGCTACACCTTC.